This record covers a single TCR beta chain. Its specificity is not known. This specimen comes from a study of shared clonotypes between healthy human individuals. V gave up 6 bases and J gave up 1 base; unmatched junction bases: 3. Germline V CDR1 and CDR2: ENHRY, SYGVKD. CDR3 length: 14 residues. General study points: When naive CD4 clonotypes were compared across a few donors, around 4.6% were shared.

Method: immunoSEQ multiplex PCR; TCRdb's copy keeps in-frame clones and lacks some. The table includes some 1,600,000 clones, around 98% detected once. The sequence was collected from a man aged 25 to 40 in good health. The sequenced sample was naive CD4+ T cells sorted from blood. Indicated subset: CD45RA+ positively selected. The V and J genes are TRBV10-3 and TRBJ1-1; 9 bases match TRBD1. The CDR3 spells CAISGQGPNTEAFF. For the CDR3, the DNA is TGTGCCATCAGCGGACAGGGGCCGAACACTGAAGCTTTCTTT.